This is a list of T cell receptor beta chains from one sample in a study of CD8 T cells in Susac syndrome. TCRdb used MiXCR to reprocess the immunoSEQ multiplex PCR reads, holding one entry per CDR3 protein. This sample has 180,000 or so distinct CDR3 sequences; approximately 94% occur once, and the top ten carry roughly 0.095%. Sequenced sample: CD4+ T cells from PBMCs. The origin of the receptors is a human donor with multiple sclerosis. The CDR3 runs from the conserved cysteine through the conserved F or W.

TRBV28	TRBJ1-1	CAMQKGTEAFF
TRBV29-1	TRBJ2-1	CSVEEPSLNVPYNEQFF
TRBV30	TRBJ1-5	CAWSVQGRDSNQPQHF
TRBV7-3	TRBJ2-1	CASSSGTNYNEQFF
TRBV30	TRBJ1-1	CAWRTGSNTEAFF
TRBV15	TRBJ2-6	CATSRRVDPGANVLTF
TRBV30	TRBJ2-5	CAWNLGLAETQYF
TRBV9	TRBJ1-6	CASSASVDFNSPLHF
TRBV3-1	TRBJ2-1	CASSQAVYGQFF
TRBV12-3/TRBV12-4	TRBJ1-1	CASSLRDRALNTEAFF
TRBV3-1	TRBJ2-2	CASSLGQGPGELFF
TRBV6-2/TRBV6-3	TRBJ2-1	CASSTQIPGRNEQFF
TRBV4-3	TRBJ2-3	CASSQAGENTDTQYF
TRBV20-1	TRBJ2-3	CSATLTGRTDTQYF
TRBV7-2	TRBJ2-3	CASSRSDTQYF
TRBV20-1	TRBJ1-1	CSAYAGGRLDTEAFF
TRBV6-5	TRBJ2-7	CASSYSSAGYEQYF
TRBV29-1	TRBJ1-2	CSGLLGLNGYTF
TRBV19	TRBJ1-2	CASKQSYGYTF
TRBV2	TRBJ2-1	CASNRLAAKSSYNEQFF
TRBV20-1	TRBJ2-3	CSAQAVAGPTDTQYF
TRBV20-1	TRBJ1-2	CSASTSGTGDYGYTF
TRBV10-3	TRBJ2-1	CATSHDRDEQFF
TRBV30	TRBJ2-5	CAYMDYDKETQYF
TRBV5-6	TRBJ2-1	CASSGYGLAGGDEQFF
TRBV6-5	TRBJ1-1	CASAAGENTEAFF
TRBV5-4	TRBJ1-2	CASSPNPPRDSIYGYTF
TRBV6-1	TRBJ1-5	CASSGRVRDQPQHF
TRBV20-1	TRBJ1-1	CSARQATEAFF
TRBV20-1	TRBJ1-4	CSAREGNVKLFF
TRBV7-2	TRBJ2-2	CASSSTGAGELFF
TRBV6-6	TRBJ1-2	CASTGHRGNYGYTF
TRBV9	TRBJ2-1	CASGEGQGYNEQFF
TRBV30	TRBJ2-3	CAWSRTGSHTDTQYF
TRBV28	TRBJ1-2	CASSFPQFGNGYTF
TRBV24-1	TRBJ1-2	CATSDPRTGGEGYTF
TRBV4-1	TRBJ1-2	CASSHAGQGAAYGYTF
TRBV29-1	TRBJ1-4	CSVVGGTANEKLFF
TRBV6-2/TRBV6-3	TRBJ1-5	CASRTIGNQPQHF
TRBV15	TRBJ2-5	CATSRAAGQETQYF